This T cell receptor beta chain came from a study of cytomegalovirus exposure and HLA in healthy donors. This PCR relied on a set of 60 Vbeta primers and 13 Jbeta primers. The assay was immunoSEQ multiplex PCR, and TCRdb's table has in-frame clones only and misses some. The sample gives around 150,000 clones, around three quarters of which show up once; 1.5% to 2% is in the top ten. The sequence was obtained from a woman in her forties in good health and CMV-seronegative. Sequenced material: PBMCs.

CDR3 loop: CASSLNRPEDEQYF. The CDR3 DNA is TGCGCCAGCAGCTTGAACAGGCCAGAGGACGAGCAGTACTTC. The chain has TRBV5-1 and TRBJ2-7; TRBD1 is a possible D gene (5 bases). In germline, CDR1 is SGHRS, CDR2 YFSETQ. The V and J ends lost 1 base and 5 bases respectively, with 13 bases between them. This CDR3 is 14 amino acids long.